This T cell receptor (beta chain) is drawn from a study of T cell responses to AZD1222 COVID-19 vaccine. About the research overall: Timing groups of about 4 and about 12 weeks for second doses were pooled. Study results and limitations: Sampling captured repertoires only after the peak T cell response. Regions 160-218 and 743-854 held dominance among vaccine-associated CD4 TCRs, which spanned spike. Unmutated variant regions reportedly attract nearly half of all spike-specific TCRs.

TCRdb's copy holds only in-frame clones and misses some; the assay was immunoSEQ multiplex PCR. This sample carries 120,000 or so clones, approximately 88% of them seen once, and the ten largest clones take approximately 27%. V shed 5 bases, J shed 7 bases, and the junction held 9 bases outside the gene matches. CDR1 is LNHDA, CDR2 SQIVND, per germline (reference sequence). The CDR3 contains 16 residues. On this clone itself: Its antigen is as yet unknown.

This sequence was found in an adult in good health. The sequences come from peripheral blood, collected on day 0 of AZD1222 vaccination. The chain couples TRBV19 to TRBJ1-6, with 9 bases lining up with TRBD1. In nucleotides, the CDR3 is TGTGCCAGTAGTGCCGGACAGGGGTTGGGGAATTCACCCCTCCACTTT. Its translation: CASSAGQGLGNSPLHF.